These 28 T cell receptor beta chains were all obtained from the same sample, sequenced in a study of early T cells in non-severe SARS-CoV-2 infection. Via MiXCR, TCRdb re-called the 5' RACE reads, giving one row per CDR3 protein. The sample contains about 94,000 distinct CDR3 sequences, approximately 13% of which appear only once. Sequenced: whole blood. All receptors derive from an adult who was a healthcare worker with PCR-confirmed SARS-CoV-2 infection or an uninfected control (not recorded which).

The CDR3, as DNA: TGTGCCAGCAATACCGGGACAGGGGGTTTGGATGGCTACACCTTC. This translates into CASNTGTGGLDGYTF. The chain carries TRBV28 and TRBJ1-2, with TRBD1 matching over 11 bases. In germline, CDR1 is MDHEN, CDR2 SYDVKM. CDR3 size: 15 residues. The V gene end was trimmed by 7 bases and the J gene end by 6 bases; junction bases not matched to a gene: 10.

This clonotype was seen ten or more times. The V call is TRBV7-2, the J call TRBJ1-5, with a possible D match to TRBD1 (6 bases). CDR1 and CDR2 from the germline V gene are SGHTA and FQGNSA. V was clipped by 3 bases and J by 5 bases, with 8 bases between them. This CDR3 spans 13 amino acids. This CDR3 reads CASSLDRDQPQHF. Written as DNA, the CDR3 is TGTGCCAGCAGCTTGGACAGAGATCAGCCCCAGCATTTT.

The V gene is TRBV5-1, the J gene TRBJ1-5; tentative D call: TRBD1 (6 bases). Trimming stripped 4 bases from V and 6 bases from J, with 17 bases between. The germline V gene encodes CDR1 SGHRS and CDR2 YFSETQ. This CDR3 has 15 residues. This CDR3 is CASSADPGHFQPQHF. Written as DNA, the CDR3 is TGCGCCAGCAGCGCGGACCCGGGACATTTTCAGCCCCAGCATTTT.

This chain uses TRBV20-1 with TRBJ2-1; TRBD1 matches 10 bases. Trimming took 5 bases from V and 9 from J; bases not matched to a gene: 7. Looked up from germline, CDR1 is DFQATT and CDR2 is SNEGSKA (reference sequence). This CDR3 comprises 13 residues. The DNA for the CDR3 is TGCAGTGCTCCACGACAGGGGGCGAGTGAGCAGTTCTTC. This encodes CSAPRQGASEQFF.

This clonotype has a handful of counts. The V gene is TRBV5-4, the J gene TRBJ2-1; 9 positions match TRBD2. Germline assignment: CDR1 SGHNT and CDR2 YYREEE (reference sequence). The trim removed 4 bases at V and 13 bases at J, leaving 18 bases unmatched. There are 16 residues in the CDR3. The CDR3 DNA follows: TGTGCCAGCAGCCTAGGTTTGGCGGGGGGGCCAACCGGACAGTTCTTC. As protein: CASSLGLAGGPTGQFF.

This clonotype occurred a few times. This chain connects TRBV3-1 to TRBJ1-1, with 7 bases that match TRBD1. Looked up from germline, CDR1 is LGHDT and CDR2 is YNNKEL (reference sequence). The CDR3 covers 12 residues. V shed 4 bases and J 6 bases; nucleotides not matched to a gene: 2. The chain's CDR3 is CASSPQGAEAFF. In DNA form, the CDR3 reads TGTGCCAGCAGCCCCCAGGGGGCTGAAGCTTTCTTT.

The V call is TRBV29-1, the J call TRBJ2-1; perhaps TRBD1 as D (5 bases). This CDR3 is built from 10 residues. CDR1 is SQVTM, CDR2 ANQGSEA, per germline. The CDR3 spells CTSGRNEQFF. The CDR3 DNA sequence: TGCACCTCAGGGCGGAATGAGCAGTTCTTC.

This clonotype was recorded many times. The chain joins TRBV7-8 to TRBJ2-3; 7 bases are a match to TRBD2. The CDR3 runs 15 residues. The germline V gene has CDR1 SGHVS and CDR2 FQNEAQ. The V segment lost 4 bases and the J segment 10 bases; nucleotides outside the gene matches: 14. The CDR3 coding sequence is TGTGCCAGCAGCTCGGGACTACAACCAGGCGGGGCGCAGTATTTT. It encodes CASSSGLQPGGAQYF.

This clonotype showed up many times. In DNA, the CDR3 is TGTGCCAGCAGCCACCCGATACGGCCGCCCAACGGGGAGCTGTTTTTT. It encodes CASSHPIRPPNGELFF. The rearrangement links TRBV11-2 to TRBJ2-2, with D uncertain. CDR3 length: 16 amino acids. Germline CDR1 SGHAT, CDR2 FQNNGV. Trimming removed 5 bases from V and 7 bases from J, with 20 bases in between.

This sequence joins TRBV27 and TRBJ2-7, with D perhaps assigned TRBD1 or TRBD2 (5 bases each). The germline V and J ends were trimmed by 0 bases and 0 bases, with 15 bases remaining between them. Germline-derived CDR1 and CDR2 are MNHEY and SMNVEV (reference sequence). CDR3 length: 17 amino acids. The CDR3 coding sequence is TGTGCCAGCAGTTTATCCACACGGGACGGCTACTCCTACGAGCAGTACTTC. Translated, it gives CASSLSTRDGYSYEQYF.

In its sample, this clonotype was seen many times. CDR3 nucleotide sequence: TGTGCCAGCAGTGGGCAGGGAAGTCAGCCCCAGCATTTT. Translated, it gives CASSGQGSQPQHF. The chain employs TRBV6-1 and TRBJ1-5, with D tentatively TRBD1 (5 bases). Looked up from germline, CDR1 is MNHNS and CDR2 is SASEGT. Trimming shortened V by 4 bases and J by 6 bases, and 10 bases separated the two germline ends. CDR3 size: 13 residues.

This clonotype has a count of ten or more. The chain uses TRBV25-1 and TRBJ1-1; D gene unclear. This CDR3 is 12 amino acids long. Trimming stripped 6 bases from V and 1 base from J, with 6 bases between. The germline CDR1 and CDR2 sequences are MGHDK and SYGVNS. The CDR3 coding sequence is TGTGCCAGCAGGTACAGGAACACTGAAGCTTTCTTT. This gives the protein CASRYRNTEAFF.

This clonotype was picked up many times. This sequence joins TRBV7-8 and TRBJ2-1; perhaps TRBD2 as D (6 bases). The CDR3 length is 14 residues. Germline assignment: CDR1 SGHVS and CDR2 FQNEAQ. V was shortened by 5 bases and J by 1 base, with 9 bases between the two germline ends. The CDR3 protein is CASSPGGSYNEQFF. The DNA of the CDR3 is TGTGCCAGCAGCCCCGGGGGATCCTACAATGAGCAGTTCTTC.

A word on this clonotype: A much larger clone sits a single nucleotide away, making a read error possible. In DNA, the CDR3 is TGTGCCAACAGACGGGACAGCTCTAATGAAAAACTGTTTTTT. Translating it yields CANRRDSSNEKLFF. The chain employs TRBV2 and TRBJ1-4; 7 bases map to TRBD1. From germline, CDR1 is SNHLY and CDR2 FYNNEI. V lost 10 bases, J lost 3 bases, and 8 bases stayed unmatched. The CDR3 totals 14 residues.

The table lists this clonotype with many counts. This rearrangement joins TRBV25-1 to TRBJ1-3; D remains unclear. The CDR3 is 15 residues long. Between the trimmed V and J ends, which lost 0 bases and 5 bases, there was a span of 11 bases. Germline V gene sequence: CDR1 MGHDK, CDR2 SYGVNS. DNA for the CDR3: TGTGCCAGCAGTGAATATGTGACGGAAAGAAACACCATATATTTT. This sequence encodes CASSEYVTERNTIYF. Based on the CDR3 plus reference TRBV25-1 and TRBJ1-3, the full variable domain is EADIYQTPRYLVIGTGKKITLECSQTMGHDKMYWYQQDPGMELHLIHYSYGVNSTEKGDLSSESTVSRIRTEHFPLTLESARPSHTSQYLCASSEYVTERNTIYFGEGSWLTVV.

This clonotype was counted many times. This chain connects TRBV6-2 or TRBV6-3 to TRBJ1-1; tentatively, D is TRBD1 (5 bases). This CDR3 is built from 16 residues. V was clipped by 4 bases and J by 1 base, with 16 bases between them. Per germline, CDR1 MNHEY and CDR2 SVGEGT. DNA for the CDR3: TGTGCCAGCAGTTGGACACGAGGACCGCCGAACACTGAAGCTTTCTTT. Translated: CASSWTRGPPNTEAFF.

Only a few counts were recorded for this clonotype. This chain links TRBV27 with TRBJ1-6, with a possible D match to TRBD1 (5 bases). Trimming pared 5 bases from V and 9 bases from J, leaving 14 bases between. Germline CDR1 MNHEY, CDR2 SMNVEV (reference sequence). This CDR3 has 14 residues. CDR3: CASSPGTVGSPLHF. The CDR3 DNA reads as TGTGCCAGCAGTCCCGGGACGGTTGGTTCACCCCTCCACTTT.

This chain connects TRBV11-2 to TRBJ2-7; possibly TRBD1 for D (6 bases). V was trimmed by 5 bases and J by 5 bases, leaving 19 bases between them. The CDR3 is made up of 15 amino acids. CDR1 SGHAT and CDR2 FQNNGV come from the germline V gene. The CDR3 region has the DNA TGTGCCAGCAGCCGCAACAGGGCTTCTACGGACGAGCAGTACTTC. Its translation is CASSRNRASTDEQYF.

This rearrangement joins TRBV7-2 to TRBJ2-2; D remains unclear. Looked up from germline, CDR1 is SGHTA and CDR2 is FQGNSA. Trimming stripped 7 bases from V and 0 bases from J, with 21 bases between. The CDR3 has 18 amino acids. The CDR3 protein is CASTHPAQYLPNTGELFF. CDR3 DNA sequence: TGTGCCAGCACCCATCCGGCCCAATACCTACCGAACACCGGGGAGCTGTTTTTT.

This clonotype was detected ten times or more. This chain connects TRBV5-1 to TRBJ2-3, with D unresolved. With 4 bases removed from V and 1 base from J, the gap between germline ends came to 10 bases. CDR3 size: 14 residues. From germline, CDR1 is SGHRS and CDR2 YFSETQ. CDR3 coding DNA: TGCGCCAGCAGCCGGTTCTGGGGCACAGATACGCAGTATTTT. Its translation is CASSRFWGTDTQYF.

J is TRBJ2-7 and V is TRBV20-1; 7 bases map to TRBD1. J gave up 7 bases and V 3 bases, and 12 bases lay outside the gene matches. The CDR3 totals 14 residues. Germline V gene sequence: CDR1 DFQATT, CDR2 SNEGSKA (reference sequence). CDR3 nucleotide sequence: TGCAGTGCTAGTCTCTTGGCGACAGGGTGGGAGCAGTACTTC. It specifies CSASLLATGWEQYF.

This clonotype appeared many times. The gene calls are TRBV7-3 and TRBJ1-3; D is perhaps TRBD1 (5 bases). This CDR3 is 11 amino acids long. Germline lookup yields CDR1 SGHTA and CDR2 FQGTGA. V was shortened by 4 bases and J by 9 bases, with 7 bases between the two germline ends. For the CDR3, the DNA is TGTGCCAGCAGCTCCGGGGGCACCATATATTTT. It is translated as CASSSGGTIYF.

The chain combines TRBV20-1 with TRBJ2-1; no firm D call. The CDR3 is 14 amino acids. Per germline, CDR1 DFQATT and CDR2 SNEGSKA (reference sequence). V lost 4 bases and J lost 5, with 15 bases in between. The CDR3 loop reads CSAKARTGHNEQFF. CDR3 in DNA: TGCAGTGCTAAGGCACGGACGGGTCACAATGAGCAGTTCTTC.

Concerning this clonotype: It may be a read error: a sequence one base away is much more abundant. The chain links TRBV10-2 to TRBJ2-3, with a tentative D call TRBD1 (5 bases). This CDR3 comprises 14 residues. The germline gives CDR1 WSHSY, CDR2 SAAADI. The CDR3, as DNA: TGCACCAGCAGTGAGAGCCGGACAAGCGATACGCAGTATTTT. Amino acids: CTSSESRTSDTQYF.

This clonotype was picked up many times. This chain uses TRBV3-1 with TRBJ2-7; D remains unclear. The CDR3 sequence is 13 residues long. In germline, CDR1 is LGHDT, CDR2 YNNKEL (reference sequence). Deletions cut 0 bases from V and 0 bases from J, with 3 bases between. CDR3 amino acids: CASSQDPSYEQYF. CDR3 sequence (DNA): TGTGCCAGCAGCCAAGACCCCTCCTACGAGCAGTACTTC.

This clonotype is a singleton in its sample. Possible read error: a much larger clone is one base away. The V and J genes are TRBV18 and TRBJ1-2; 7 bases line up with TRBD1. The CDR3 is 15 amino acids. Trimming cost V 5 bases and J 2 bases; bases outside gene matches: 8. Looked up from germline, CDR1 is KGHSH and CDR2 is LQKENI. CDR3 bases: TGTGCCAGCTCATCGAAGGGACAGCCGAACTATGGCTACACCTTC. This encodes CASSSKGQPNYGYTF.

This clonotype showed up just a few times. The chain uses TRBV6-1 and TRBJ2-3; no clear D gene. CDR3 length: 17 residues. V was clipped by 1 base and J by 6 bases, with 20 bases between them. Per the germline V gene, CDR1 is MNHNS and CDR2 is SASEGT. The CDR3 loop is CASSEGWARPFSDTQYF. The CDR3 region has the DNA TGTGCCAGCAGTGAAGGGTGGGCTAGGCCCTTTTCCGATACGCAGTATTTT.

DNA for the CDR3: TGCGCCAGCAGCGCGGACACCGCAACTAATGAAAAACTGTTTTTT. Encoded protein: CASSADTATNEKLFF. The genes are TRBV5-1 and TRBJ1-4, with a weak D call TRBD1 (5 bases). Germline values: CDR1 SGHRS, CDR2 YFSETQ. V dropped 4 bases and J dropped 0 bases, with 10 bases sitting between them. The CDR3 is 15 residues long.